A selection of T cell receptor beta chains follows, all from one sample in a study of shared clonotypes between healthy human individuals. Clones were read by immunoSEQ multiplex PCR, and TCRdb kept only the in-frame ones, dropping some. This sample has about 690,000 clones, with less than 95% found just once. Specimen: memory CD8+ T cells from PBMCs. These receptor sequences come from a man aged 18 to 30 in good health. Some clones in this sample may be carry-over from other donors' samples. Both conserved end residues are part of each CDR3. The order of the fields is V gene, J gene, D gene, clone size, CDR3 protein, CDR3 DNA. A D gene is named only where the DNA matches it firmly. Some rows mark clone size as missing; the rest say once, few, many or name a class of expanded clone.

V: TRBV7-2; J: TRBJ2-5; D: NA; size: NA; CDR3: CASSLAYPFGEQETQYF; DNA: TGTGCCAGCAGCTTAGCGTATCCGTTTGGGGAACAAGAGACCCAGTACTTC
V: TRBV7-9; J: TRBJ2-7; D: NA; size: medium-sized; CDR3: CASSLEGGPTPYEQYF; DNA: TGTGCCAGCAGCTTAGAAGGGGGACCGACCCCCTACGAGCAGTACTTC
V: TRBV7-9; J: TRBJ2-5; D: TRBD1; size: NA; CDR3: CASSSRDRGQETQYF; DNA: TGTGCCAGCAGCTCACGGGACAGGGGGCAAGAGACCCAGTACTTC
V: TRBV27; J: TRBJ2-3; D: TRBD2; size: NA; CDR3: CASSSIAGFSTDTQYF; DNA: TGTGCCAGCAGTTCCATAGCGGGATTTAGCACAGATACGCAGTATTTT
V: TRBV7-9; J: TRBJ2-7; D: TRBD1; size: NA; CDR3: CASRGPDRGEQYF; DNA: TGTGCCAGCAGGGGACCCGACAGGGGCGAGCAGTACTTC
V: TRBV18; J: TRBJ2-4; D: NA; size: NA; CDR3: CASSPRRGADIQYF; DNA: TGTGCCAGCTCACCACGTAGGGGAGCGGACATTCAGTACTTC
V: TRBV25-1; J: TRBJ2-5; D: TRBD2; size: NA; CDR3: CASRRDGGGETQYF; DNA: TGTGCCAGCCGACGAGACGGGGGGGGAGAGACCCAGTACTTC
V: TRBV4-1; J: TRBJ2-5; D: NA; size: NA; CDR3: CASSQDSRSPSGAQYF; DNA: TGCGCCAGCAGCCAAGATTCCCGGAGCCCTTCGGGGGCCCAGTACTTC
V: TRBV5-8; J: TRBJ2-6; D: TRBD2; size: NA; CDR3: CASSVTSVIAGANVLTF; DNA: TGTGCCAGCAGTGTGACTAGCGTAATTGCTGGGGCCAACGTCCTGACTTTC
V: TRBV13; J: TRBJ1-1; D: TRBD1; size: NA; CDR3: CASEPKKGQGADTEAFF; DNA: TGTGCCAGCGAACCCAAAAAGGGACAGGGGGCGGACACTGAAGCTTTCTTT
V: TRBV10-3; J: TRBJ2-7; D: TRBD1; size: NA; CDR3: CAISPGQGAWEQYF; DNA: TGTGCCATCAGTCCGGGACAGGGGGCCTGGGAGCAGTACTTC
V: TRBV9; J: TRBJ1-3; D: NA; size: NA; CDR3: CASSVERALDTIYF; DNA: TGTGCCAGCAGCGTAGAGAGGGCCTTGGACACCATATATTTT
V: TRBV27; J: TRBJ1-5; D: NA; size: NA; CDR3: CASSPAGSWNQPQHF; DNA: TGTGCCAGCAGCCCCGCGGGGTCGTGGAATCAGCCCCAGCATTTT
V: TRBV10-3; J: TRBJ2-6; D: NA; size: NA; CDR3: CAIRAKNSGANVLTF; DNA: TGTGCCATCAGAGCAAAGAACTCTGGGGCCAACGTCCTGACTTTC
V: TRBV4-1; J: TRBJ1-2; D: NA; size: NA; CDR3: CASSLFALPLNYGYTF; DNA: TGCGCCAGCAGCCTTTTCGCACTCCCTCTAAACTATGGCTACACCTTC